What follows are 17 T cell receptor beta chains derived from one specimen sequenced in a study of T cells in Graves' hyperthyroidism and ophthalmopathy. Using RNA transcripts as the source, TCR beta CDR3 regions were amplified. An initial round of RT-PCR targeting the TCR CDR3 relied on the HTBI primer set. MiXCR was run by TCRdb on the multiplex PCR reads, yielding one entry per CDR3 protein. The data show hundreds of thousands of distinct CDR3 sequences, around 13% seen once. Sequenced sample: blood. The receptors originated from a woman between 50 and 59 years old with Graves' ophthalmopathy.

This clonotype was found many times. This chain joins TRBV24-1 and TRBJ2-1; 13 bases match TRBD2. Germline CDR1 KGHDR, CDR2 SFDVKD. The CDR3 length is 17 residues. V trimming: 4 bases; J trimming: 5 bases; junction bases outside the gene matches: 7. The CDR3 sequence is CATSEGLAGLVNNEQFF. In DNA, the CDR3 is TGTGCCACCAGTGAGGGACTAGCGGGATTGGTAAACAATGAGCAGTTCTTC.

This clonotype has a handful of counts. The rearrangement joins TRBV5-1 to TRBJ2-1; 10 bases agree with TRBD2. CDR1 is SGHRS, CDR2 YFSETQ, per germline. CDR3 length: 16 amino acids. The junction had 4 bases not matched to a gene; V was cut back by 0 bases and J by 4 bases. The CDR3 DNA follows: TGCGCCAGCAGCTTGGCCCGTAGCGGGAGGTACAATGAGCAGTTCTTC. Translated: CASSLARSGRYNEQFF.

This clonotype has ten or more counts. The CDR3 coding sequence is TGTGCCAGCAGCTTAGCAAGGGGGTACAATGAGCAGTTCTTC. The encoded protein is CASSLARGYNEQFF. V is TRBV7-2 and J is TRBJ2-1, with D tentatively TRBD1 (6 bases). The ends were cut back, 0 bases at V and 4 bases at J, with 7 bases in the middle. The CDR3 has 14 residues. Germline V gene sequence: CDR1 SGHTA, CDR2 FQGNSA.

This clonotype was seen only a few times. The chain joins TRBV18 to TRBJ2-7; 7 positions match TRBD2. The germline CDR1 and CDR2 sequences are KGHSH and LQKENI. This CDR3 has 15 amino acids. Trimming at V came to 2 bases and at J to 2 bases, leaving 6 bases not matched to a gene. The DNA of the CDR3 is TGTGCCAGCTCACCATCGGGGGGTTTTGCCTACGAGCAGTACTTC. Translating it yields CASSPSGGFAYEQYF.

This clonotype was counted a few times. The rearrangement uses TRBV5-1 and TRBJ1-5; 11 nucleotides match TRBD1. Germline CDR1 reads SGHRS; CDR2 reads YFSETQ. The CDR3 contains 15 residues. Germline trimming cut 5 bases from V and 4 bases from J; bases unmatched to any gene: 5. CDR3 DNA sequence: TGCGCCAGCAGTCAAGGACAGGGGGCTAATCAGCCCCAGCATTTT. Translation gives CASSQGQGANQPQHF.

The rearrangement joins TRBV30 to TRBJ2-1; TRBD1 aligns across 7 bases. This CDR3 spans 14 amino acids. V lost 1 base and J lost 6; bases outside the gene matches: 6. CDR1 is GTSNPN and CDR2 is SVGIG in the germline V gene (reference sequence). In DNA form, the CDR3 reads TGTGCCTGGAGTGGGCCAGGGGGTTTCAATGAGCAGTTCTTC. This gives the protein CAWSGPGGFNEQFF.

The chain uses TRBV19 and TRBJ1-1; D is perhaps TRBD1 (6 bases). Trimming took off 3 bases at V and 4 bases at J, with 15 bases between the two ends. Germline CDR1 and CDR2: LNHDA and SQIVND (reference sequence). The CDR3 sequence is 15 residues long. The CDR3 here is CASSIRGQSSTEAFF. DNA of the CDR3: TGTGCCAGTAGTATTCGGGGACAATCTTCCACTGAAGCTTTCTTT.

This clonotype was recorded at least ten times. This chain links TRBV7-9 with TRBJ1-1; 8 bases agree with TRBD1. Germline V gene lookup returns CDR1 SEHNR and CDR2 FQNEAQ (reference sequence). V trimming: 8 bases; J trimming: 1 base; junction bases outside the gene matches: 6. The CDR3 contains 14 residues. The CDR3 region has the DNA TGTGCCAGCGGCACAGGGGGTGGGAACACTGAAGCTTTCTTT. It is translated as CASGTGGGNTEAFF.

Ten or more counts support this clonotype. The gene calls are TRBV28 and TRBJ2-7, with TRBD2 identical over 8 bases. Germline lookup yields CDR1 MDHEN and CDR2 SYDVKM. V trimming: 7 bases; J trimming: 6 bases; junction bases outside the gene matches: 14. CDR3 size: 15 residues. The CDR3 DNA sequence: TGTGCCAGCACATATATACGGGAGGGCCGCCCCGAGCAGTACTTC. Its translation: CASTYIREGRPEQYF.

The count of this clonotype is one. The chain has TRBV13 and TRBJ2-1; 7 positions match TRBD1. The CDR3 totals 14 residues. Germline lookup yields CDR1 PRHDT and CDR2 FYEKMQ (reference sequence). The V segment lost 3 bases and the J segment 7 bases; nucleotides outside the gene matches: 6. The CDR3 DNA reads as TGTGCCAGCAGCTTTCAGGGGGAAGGGAATGAGCAGTTCTTC. This codes for CASSFQGEGNEQFF. Supplemented by reference TRBV13 and TRBJ2-1, the full variable domain reads AAGVIQSPRHLIKEKRETATLKCYPIPRHDTVYWYQQGPGQDPQFLISFYEKMQSDKGSIPDRFSAQQFSDYHSELNMSSLELGDSALYFCASSFQGEGNEQFFGPGTRLTVL.

The table lists this clonotype with many counts. The chain joins TRBV20-1 to TRBJ1-1, with TRBD1 identical over 8 bases. V lost 6 bases, J lost 1 base, and 7 bases stayed unmatched. CDR3 length: 14 amino acids. Looked up from germline, CDR1 is DFQATT and CDR2 is SNEGSKA (reference sequence). CDR3 protein: CSARTGSSNTEAFF. The CDR3, as DNA: TGCAGTGCGAGGACAGGGAGCTCGAACACTGAAGCTTTCTTT.

This clonotype has at least ten counts. This chain joins TRBV28 and TRBJ2-5, with TRBD1 matching over 7 bases. Germline V gene lookup returns CDR1 MDHEN and CDR2 SYDVKM. This CDR3 has 15 amino acids. J was trimmed by 4 bases and V by 7 bases; bases with no gene match: 12. The CDR3 loop reads CASKRNGDSPETQYF. The CDR3 DNA follows: TGTGCCAGCAAGCGAAACGGGGACAGCCCAGAGACCCAGTACTTC.

This clonotype has a count of ten or more. V usage is TRBV5-8 and J usage is TRBJ2-7; D possibly matches TRBD1 or TRBD2 (5 bases each). The germline gives CDR1 SGHTS, CDR2 YDEGEE. The CDR3 runs to 13 residues. Trimming left V 1 base short and J 5 bases short, with 10 bases between. CDR3 nucleotides: TGTGCCAGCAGCTTGATCCGGGGCCACGAGCAGTACTTC. Translated: CASSLIRGHEQYF.

This clonotype was counted at least ten times. V and J are TRBV6-1 and TRBJ2-7, with TRBD1 as a possible D gene (6 bases). Germline V lookup: CDR1 MNHNS, CDR2 SASEGT. V was shortened by 6 bases and J by 0 bases, with 12 bases between the two germline ends. The CDR3 sequence is 14 residues long. The CDR3 loop reads CASRTTGSSYEQYF. The CDR3 DNA follows: TGTGCCAGCAGAACGACAGGTAGCTCCTACGAGCAGTACTTC.

The CDR3 DNA reads TGTGCCACCAGTGATTTCCGGACAGGGCCGGCTGGGGCTTTCTTT. It encodes CATSDFRTGPAGAFF. This chain uses TRBV24-1 with TRBJ1-1, with TRBD1 matching over 8 bases. V lost 1 base and J lost 11; bases outside the gene matches: 11. Germline loops: CDR1 KGHDR, CDR2 SFDVKD. The CDR3 totals 15 residues.

The rearrangement links TRBV4-2 to TRBJ2-3; TRBD2 agrees at 12 bases. V gave up 0 bases and J gave up 6 bases; unmatched junction bases: 7. The CDR3 sequence is 17 residues long. From germline, CDR1 is LGHNA and CDR2 YNFKEQ. Written as DNA, the CDR3 is TGTGCCAGCAGCCAAGATTCGCGACTAGCGGGAGTGGATACGCAGTATTTT. It is translated as CASSQDSRLAGVDTQYF.

This clonotype has at least ten counts. The chain joins TRBV6-2 or TRBV6-3 to TRBJ2-7; 8 bases are a match to TRBD2. Germline trimming cut 4 bases from V and 3 bases from J; bases unmatched to any gene: 17. Germline CDR1 reads MNHEY; CDR2 reads SVGEGT. CDR3 length: 18 amino acids. CDR3 in DNA: TGTGCCAGCAGTTGGGTTTCATTGGCGGGAGGCAAGATCTACGAGCAGTACTTC. This translates into CASSWVSLAGGKIYEQYF.